The sequence of this T cell receptor (beta chain) was determined in a study of blood T cell repertoires in COVID-19. The CDR3 extends over 13 amino acids. Germline loops: CDR1 SGHAT, CDR2 FQDESV (reference sequence). The V segment lost 5 bases and the J segment 5 bases; nucleotides outside the gene matches: 5. Original data processing: Amplification of reference gene primers provided the estimated nucleated cell counts. Produced via immunoSEQ multiplex PCR; TCRdb's table is partial and in-frame only. V and J calls and clone size are as listed in that table; D and trimming were resolved from the DNA. The sample holds under 200,000 clones; roughly 83% are singletons and the top ten take less than 2%.

The clonotype originates from a human donor in a cohort sampled during active COVID-19. The V call is TRBV11-1, the J call TRBJ1-1, with TRBD1 matching 7 bases. The sample comprised peripheral blood. CDR3 amino acids: CASSADRETEAFF. The CDR3 DNA reads TGTGCCAGCAGCGCTGACAGGGAAACTGAAGCTTTCTTT.